A single sample gave rise to the 7 T cell receptor beta chains below, sequenced in a study of OX40 agonist ivuxolimab in advanced cancers. TCRdb's table, derived via immunoSEQ multiplex PCR, lists solely in-frame clones and lacks some. In the table there are 45,000 to 55,000 clones, 90% to 95% of which are singletons. The material was CD4+ or CD8+ T cells sorted from blood, obtained in a trial of the OX40 agonist ivuxolimab. The receptor source for this set is an adult with an advanced solid tumor such as melanoma, head and neck, liver or kidney cancer.

This chain links TRBV19 with TRBJ2-1, with D perhaps assigned TRBD1 or TRBD2 (5 bases each). V was trimmed by 3 bases and J by 2 bases, leaving 11 bases between them. The CDR3 totals 15 residues. Germline CDR1 and CDR2: LNHDA and SQIVND (reference sequence). CDR3 DNA sequence: TGTGCCAGTAGTATCTTCTGGGGGACCTACAATGAGCAGTTCTTC. It specifies CASSIFWGTYNEQFF.

The chain couples TRBV2 to TRBJ2-2; 11 bases fit TRBD2. The CDR3 covers 16 residues. V shed 7 bases and J 1 base; nucleotides not matched to a gene: 5. In germline, CDR1 is SNHLY, CDR2 FYNNEI. CDR3 sequence (DNA): TGTGCCAGCACTGCAGGACTAGCGGGGAACACCGGGGAGCTGTTTTTT. It translates to CASTAGLAGNTGELFF.

This clone was picked up one time. The chain combines TRBV27 with TRBJ2-3; possible D gene TRBD1, 5 bases. The V end lost 6 bases, the J end lost 2 bases, and 12 bases lay between the germline ends. Looked up from germline, CDR1 is MNHEY and CDR2 is SMNVEV (reference sequence). The CDR3 totals 14 residues. CDR3 in amino acids: CASRWTSNTDTQYF. As DNA, the CDR3 is TGTGCCAGCAGATGGACATCGAACACAGATACGCAGTATTTT.

This clone appeared a single time. The gene calls are TRBV7-9 and TRBJ2-5; possibly TRBD2 for D (6 bases). Trimming removed 1 base from V and 5 bases from J, with 17 bases in between. Germline CDR1 reads SEHNR; CDR2 reads FQNEAQ (reference sequence). The CDR3 runs to 16 residues. The DNA for the CDR3 is TGTGCCAGCAGCTTAGAGCTCACTAGGGCGGGGGAGACCCAGTACTTC. This gives the protein CASSLELTRAGETQYF.

The V call is TRBV28, the J call TRBJ2-5; the D is unclear. The DNA matches TRBJ2-7 better at its end, which makes the J call doubtful. This CDR3 is 12 amino acids long. Germline lookup yields CDR1 MDHEN and CDR2 SYDVKM. The CDR3 protein is CASSLSRYEQYF. The CDR3 region has the DNA TGTGCCAGCAGTTTAAGCCGGTACGAGCAGTACTTC.

The chain combines TRBV7-9 with TRBJ2-1, with TRBD2 identical over 7 bases. The germline V gene encodes CDR1 SEHNR and CDR2 FQNEAQ (reference sequence). V was clipped by 10 bases and J by 6 bases; unmatched bases: 12. The CDR3 extends over 14 amino acids. Here the CDR3 reads CATERDSLFNEQFF. As DNA, the CDR3 is TGTGCCACCGAGCGGGACTCGCTATTCAATGAGCAGTTCTTC.

The V gene is TRBV2, the J gene TRBJ2-7, with no clear D. Trimming stripped 3 bases from V and 3 bases from J, with 12 bases between. There are 14 residues in the CDR3. Germline values: CDR1 SNHLY, CDR2 FYNNEI. The CDR3 spells CASSELAFDYEQYF. CDR3 DNA sequence: TGTGCCAGCAGTGAGTTAGCATTTGACTACGAGCAGTACTTC.